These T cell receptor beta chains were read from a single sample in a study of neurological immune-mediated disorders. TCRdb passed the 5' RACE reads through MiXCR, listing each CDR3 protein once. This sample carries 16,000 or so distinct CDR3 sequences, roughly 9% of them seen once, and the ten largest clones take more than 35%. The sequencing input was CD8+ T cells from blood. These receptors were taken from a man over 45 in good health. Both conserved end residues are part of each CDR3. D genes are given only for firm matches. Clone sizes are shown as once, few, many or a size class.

DNA: TGTGCCAGCAGCGTAGGGCCGGGGACAGGGGAACTCGAGCAGTACTTC; CDR3: CASSVGPGTGELEQYF; size: many; D: TRBD1; J: TRBJ2-7; V: TRBV9
DNA: TGCAGCGTTGAAAGAGGGGGCAAGGGCTACACCTTC; CDR3: CSVERGGKGYTF; size: many; D: TRBD1; J: TRBJ1-2; V: TRBV29-1
DNA: TGTGCCAGCAGCTTCCCAGCGGGAGTCACCTACGAGCAGTACTTC; CDR3: CASSFPAGVTYEQYF; size: many; D: TRBD2; J: TRBJ2-7; V: TRBV7-8
DNA: TGTGCCAGCAGTTCGCCCCCGCTAGCGGGAGGCACCCCGGGCACAGATACGCAGTATTTT; CDR3: CASSSPPLAGGTPGTDTQYF; size: many; D: TRBD2; J: TRBJ2-3; V: TRBV6-5
DNA: TGCGCCAGCAGCCCCGGGACTAGCGATACAGATACGCAGTATTTT; CDR3: CASSPGTSDTDTQYF; size: many; D: TRBD2; J: TRBJ2-3; V: TRBV5-1
DNA: TGCAGTGCTCCGGTCAGGGGGTACAATGAGCAGTTCTTC; CDR3: CSAPVRGYNEQFF; size: many; D: TRBD1; J: TRBJ2-1; V: TRBV20-1
DNA: TGTGCCAGCAGTTCCCGGCGGAATCAGCCCCAGCATTTT; CDR3: CASSSRRNQPQHF; size: many; D: -; J: TRBJ1-5; V: TRBV6-5
DNA: TGCGCCAGCAGCCAGGGCCGACTAGCGGAGCGGGATGAGCAGTTCTTC; CDR3: CASSQGRLAERDEQFF; size: many; D: TRBD2; J: TRBJ2-1; V: TRBV4-1
DNA: TGTGCCAGCAGCTTGGGACAGTTTGGCGCCTACGAGCAGTACTTC; CDR3: CASSLGQFGAYEQYF; size: many; D: TRBD1; J: TRBJ2-7; V: TRBV7-6
DNA: TGTGCCAGCAGTTACTCGACCGGGGAGCTGTTTTTT; CDR3: CASSYSTGELFF; size: many; D: -; J: TRBJ2-2; V: TRBV6-2/TRBV6-3
DNA: TGCAGTGCTAGAGCCCATAGGACTAGCGGTCTAGCCAAAAACATTCAGTACTTC; CDR3: CSARAHRTSGLAKNIQYF; size: many; D: TRBD2; J: TRBJ2-4; V: TRBV20-1
DNA: TGTGCCAGCAGTTACTCGGCAGCGGGTCACACCGGGGAGCTGTTTTTT; CDR3: CASSYSAAGHTGELFF; size: many; D: -; J: TRBJ2-2; V: TRBV6-5
DNA: TGCAGCGTTATTTCCGAGACCCAGTACTTC; CDR3: CSVISETQYF; size: many; D: -; J: TRBJ2-5; V: TRBV29-1
DNA: TGTGCCAGCAGCCAAGGACTAGCGGGTCAGGATACGCAGTATTTT; CDR3: CASSQGLAGQDTQYF; size: many; D: TRBD2; J: TRBJ2-3; V: TRBV4-2
DNA: TGTGCCAGCACTAGCCAGGGGCGGGGCACTGAAGCTTTCTTT; CDR3: CASTSQGRGTEAFF; size: many; D: -; J: TRBJ1-1; V: TRBV6-2/TRBV6-3
DNA: TGTGCCAGCAGTCCGGGACTAGCGGGAGACGGGGGCGAGCAGTACTTC; CDR3: CASSPGLAGDGGEQYF; size: many; D: TRBD2; J: TRBJ2-7; V: TRBV27
DNA: TGTGCCAGCAGCTCTCGACAGGGCAGGTCTAATGAAAAACTGTTTTTT; CDR3: CASSSRQGRSNEKLFF; size: many; D: TRBD1; J: TRBJ1-4; V: TRBV7-9
DNA: TGCGCCAGCTCCAGCAGGGGTTCCTGGGACGAGCAGTACTTC; CDR3: CASSSRGSWDEQYF; size: many; D: -; J: TRBJ2-7; V: TRBV5-1